These 12 T cell receptor beta chains were all obtained from the same sample, sequenced in a study of shared clonotypes between healthy human individuals. Selected positively for CCR7 and CD45RO-negative, naive CD8 cells excluded terminally differentiated effector memory CD45RA+ cells. Sequencing used immunoSEQ multiplex PCR; TCRdb keeps in-frame clones, though not all of them. The profile shows millions of clones, less than 95% of them singletons. The specimen sequenced was naive CD8+ T cells sorted from blood. These receptors all come from a man aged 18 to 29 in good health.

The chain is built from TRBV6-5 and TRBJ2-1, with D possibly TRBD1 on 6 matching bases. CDR3 length equals 15 residues. Germline loops: CDR1 MNHEY, CDR2 SVGAGI. V lost 6 bases and J lost 4, with 16 bases in between. The CDR3 here is CASSQGTMGYNEQFF. The CDR3 coding sequence is TGTGCCAGCAGCCAAGGGACAATGGGATACAATGAGCAGTTCTTC.

V usage is TRBV29-1 and J usage is TRBJ2-7; D may be TRBD2 (5 bases). The germline CDR1 and CDR2 sequences are SQVTM and ANQGSEA. Trimming stripped 8 bases from V and 0 bases from J, with 11 bases between. The CDR3 runs 12 residues. CDR3 sequence (DNA): TGCAGCACAGCGGAAAGCTCCTACGAGCAGTACTTC. Its translation is CSTAESSYEQYF.

This chain joins TRBV7-2 and TRBJ2-3, with TRBD2 identical over 8 bases. Germline V CDR1 and CDR2: SGHTA, FQGNSA. The CDR3 totals 17 residues. J was trimmed by 8 bases and V by 6 bases; bases with no gene match: 19. The CDR3 here is CASSPIPDGRAYGTQYF. The DNA of the CDR3 is TGTGCCAGCAGTCCAATCCCTGACGGGAGGGCTTATGGTACGCAGTATTTT.

The J gene is TRBJ2-7, the V gene TRBV7-9, with D unclear. Germline values: CDR1 SEHNR, CDR2 FQNEAQ (reference sequence). This CDR3 has 16 amino acids. With 5 bases removed from V and 0 bases from J, the gap between germline ends came to 17 bases. The CDR3 spells CASSHPPAVFSYEQYF. CDR3 sequence (DNA): TGTGCCAGCAGCCACCCCCCCGCGGTTTTCTCCTACGAGCAGTACTTC.

Regarding this clone: Other nucleotide sequences from this sample produce the same CDR3. This chain joins TRBV28 and TRBJ2-7, with TRBD2 matching 7 bases. The J segment lost 5 bases and the V segment lost 3 bases, leaving 4 bases of the junction unmatched. The germline V gene encodes CDR1 MDHEN and CDR2 SYDVKM. The CDR3 consists of 13 residues. CDR3 region: CASSFRGGDEQYF. The CDR3 bases are TGTGCCAGCAGTTTTCGCGGGGGAGACGAGCAGTACTTC.

The CDR3 DNA reads TGTGCCAGCAGTTACTCAATTAGCCCCGGGGAGCTGTTTTTT. Residues: CASSYSISPGELFF. The rearrangement uses TRBV6-5 and TRBJ2-2; D gene ambiguous. Germline values: CDR1 MNHEY, CDR2 SVGAGI. The V gene lost 0 bases and the J gene lost 6 bases, with 8 bases spanning the gap. The CDR3 is 14 amino acids.

The V call is TRBV12-5, the J call TRBJ1-5, with 8 bases matching TRBD1. The CDR3 length is 15 residues. V shed 5 bases, J shed 4 bases, and the junction held 7 bases outside the gene matches. Germline V lookup: CDR1 LGHNT, CDR2 FRNRAP. CDR3 region: CASGGTGNKNQPQHF. In DNA form, the CDR3 reads TGTGCTAGTGGTGGGACAGGCAACAAAAATCAGCCCCAGCATTTT.

The J gene is TRBJ1-4, the V gene TRBV2; D perhaps matches TRBD1 (6 bases). V lost 5 bases and J lost 6, with 13 bases in between. The CDR3 spans 14 residues. The germline V gene has CDR1 SNHLY and CDR2 FYNNEI. CDR3: CASSIRPGDEKLFF. The CDR3 coding sequence is TGTGCCAGCAGTATTCGCCCAGGGGATGAAAAACTGTTTTTT.

The chain employs TRBV9 and TRBJ2-5; 11 bases map to TRBD2. CDR1 is SGDLS and CDR2 is YYNGEE in the germline V gene. This CDR3 is 15 amino acids long. The V segment lost 4 bases and the J segment 3 bases; nucleotides outside the gene matches: 5. This CDR3 reads CASSPGTSGKETQYF. CDR3 DNA: TGTGCCAGCAGCCCCGGGACTAGCGGAAAAGAGACCCAGTACTTC.

The chain joins TRBV5-1 to TRBJ2-3, with a tentative D call TRBD2 (6 bases). V lost 3 bases to trimming and J lost 0 bases, with 11 bases between them. Germline-derived CDR1 and CDR2 are SGHRS and YFSETQ. This CDR3 spans 15 amino acids. CDR3 sequence: CASSSIAASTDTQYF. The DNA for the CDR3 is TGCGCCAGCAGCTCTATAGCGGCAAGCACAGATACGCAGTATTTT.

This chain connects TRBV6-5 to TRBJ1-2; the D gene is possibly TRBD1 (6 bases). This CDR3 is built from 14 residues. CDR1 and CDR2 (germline): MNHEY, SVGAGI. Trimming took 4 bases from V and 2 from J, leaving 11 bases between them. CDR3 residues: CASSSLTGNYGYTF. The CDR3 DNA reads as TGTGCCAGCAGTTCCCTAACAGGGAACTATGGCTACACCTTC.

This chain joins TRBV6-4 and TRBJ2-3; 10 bases agree with TRBD2. Germline CDR1 reads MRHNA; CDR2 reads SNTAGT. This CDR3 contains 14 residues. V trimming: 5 bases; J trimming: 4 bases; junction bases outside the gene matches: 3. This chain's CDR3 is CASSLAGDSDTQYF. The CDR3 DNA sequence: TGTGCCAGCAGTCTAGCGGGAGATTCAGATACGCAGTATTTT.